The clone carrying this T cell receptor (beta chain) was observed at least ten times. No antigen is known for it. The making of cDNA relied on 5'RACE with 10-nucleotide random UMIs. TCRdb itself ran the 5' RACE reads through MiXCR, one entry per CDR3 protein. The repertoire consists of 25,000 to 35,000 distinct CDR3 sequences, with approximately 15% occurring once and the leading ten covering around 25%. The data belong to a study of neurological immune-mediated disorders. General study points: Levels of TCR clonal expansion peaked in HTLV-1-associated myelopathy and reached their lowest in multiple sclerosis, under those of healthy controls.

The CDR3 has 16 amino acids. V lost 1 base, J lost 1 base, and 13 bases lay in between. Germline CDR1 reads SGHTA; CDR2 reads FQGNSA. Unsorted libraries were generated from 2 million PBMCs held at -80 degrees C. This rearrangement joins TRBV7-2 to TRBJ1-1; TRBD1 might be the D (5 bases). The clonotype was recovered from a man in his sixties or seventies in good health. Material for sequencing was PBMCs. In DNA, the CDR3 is TGTGCCAGCAGCTTAGTCGGGGCGTGGAAGAACACTGAAGCTTTCTTT. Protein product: CASSLVGAWKNTEAFF.